This entry lists 30 T cell receptor beta chains sequenced from one sample in a study of Graves' ophthalmopathy and Graves' hyperthyroidism. Beta-chain TCR CDR3 regions were amplified from RNA transcripts. An opening RT-PCR round employed HTBI primers and preceded a second-round multiplex PCR. From the multiplex PCR reads, TCRdb called clonotypes with MiXCR, one entry per CDR3 protein. In the table there are about 740,000 distinct CDR3 sequences, 40% of which are singletons. Sequenced: peripheral blood. The receptors shown here come from an adult man with Graves' ophthalmopathy.

For this clonotype: A far larger clone lies a single base away; this is likely a read error. The gene calls are TRBV7-9 and TRBJ2-5; the D gene is possibly TRBD2 (5 bases). Looked up from germline, CDR1 is SEHNR and CDR2 is FQNEAQ (reference sequence). This CDR3 has 14 amino acids. The CDR3 DNA reads as TGTGCCAGCAGCTTAGGAGGGAACCAAGGGACCCAGTACTTC. It encodes CASSLGGNQGTQYF.

Ten or more counts support this clonotype. The chain carries TRBV29-1 and TRBJ2-2; D is unclear. This CDR3 has 11 residues. Trimming shortened V by 4 bases and J by 5 bases, and 5 bases separated the two germline ends. Germline lookup yields CDR1 SQVTM and CDR2 ANQGSEA. The DNA of the CDR3 is TGCAGCGTTGGTAGGACCGGGGAGCTGTTTTTT. Protein sequence: CSVGRTGELFF.

J is TRBJ1-5 and V is TRBV6-2 or TRBV6-3; the D gene is possibly TRBD1 (6 bases). Trimming removed 2 bases from V and 5 bases from J, with 10 bases in between. This CDR3 is 14 amino acids long. CDR1 and CDR2 from the germline V gene are MNHEY and SVGEGT. The CDR3 bases are TGTGCCAGCAGTTACATTAGGGGGGATCAGCCCCAGCATTTT. Translating it yields CASSYIRGDQPQHF.

The V and J genes are TRBV18 and TRBJ2-7, with 9 nucleotides matching TRBD1. This CDR3 contains 15 residues. Germline values: CDR1 KGHSH, CDR2 LQKENI. V gave up 2 bases and J gave up 3 bases; unmatched junction bases: 5. In DNA form, the CDR3 reads TGTGCCAGCTCACCAAACTGGGACAGGGTCTACGAGCAGTACTTC. It codes for CASSPNWDRVYEQYF.

This clonotype was detected ten times or more. V gene TRBV10-1 combines with J gene TRBJ2-7, with no clear D. With 2 bases removed from V and 3 bases from J, the gap between germline ends came to 8 bases. The CDR3 has 13 amino acids. CDR1 WNHNN and CDR2 SYGVQD come from the germline V gene (reference sequence). CDR3 amino acids: CASSEPPGYEQYF. In DNA, the CDR3 is TGCGCCAGCAGTGAGCCGCCGGGCTACGAGCAGTACTTC.

The chain uses TRBV25-1 and TRBJ2-2; D is undetermined. The CDR3 covers 16 residues. The V gene's germline CDR1 is MGHDK and CDR2 SYGVNS. Trimming shortened V by 6 bases and J by 6 bases, and 20 bases separated the two germline ends. The CDR3 spells CASSLLLALRAGELFF. The CDR3 DNA reads TGTGCCAGCAGCTTGTTATTGGCCCTTAGGGCCGGGGAGCTGTTTTTT. The entire variable domain, with the rest obtained from reference TRBV25-1 and TRBJ2-2, is as follows: EADIYQTPRYLVIGTGKKITLECSQTMGHDKMYWYQQDPGMELHLIHYSYGVNSTEKGDLSSESTVSRIRTEHFPLTLESARPSHTSQYLCASSLLLALRAGELFFGEGSRLTVL.

Details on this clonotype: A read error is possible here, since a much larger clone lies one base away. The CDR3 DNA sequence: TGTGCCAGCAGCTTAGGTTCGGGTGAAAAACTGCTTTTT. The encoded protein is CASSLGSGEKLLF. The J gene is TRBJ1-4, the V gene TRBV7-9; no reliable D call. The CDR3 runs to 13 residues. Germline V gene sequence: CDR1 SEHNR, CDR2 FQNEAQ (reference sequence).

The V call is TRBV10-1, the J call TRBJ2-7; 10 bases are shared with TRBD1. The CDR3 runs 15 residues. Per the germline V gene, CDR1 is WNHNN and CDR2 is SYGVQD (reference sequence). The J segment lost 10 bases and the V segment lost 3 bases, leaving 12 bases of the junction unmatched. CDR3 loop: CASSEALGQGSKQYF. As DNA, the CDR3 is TGCGCCAGCAGTGAAGCATTGGGACAGGGGTCGAAACAGTACTTC.

This sequence joins TRBV5-4 and TRBJ2-5; TRBD2 aligns across 11 bases. V lost 4 bases to trimming and J lost 4 bases; unmatched junction nucleotides: 6. The CDR3 has 15 residues. Germline V gene sequence: CDR1 SGHNT, CDR2 YYREEE (reference sequence). The CDR3: CASSQGTSGGETQYF. The CDR3 DNA reads as TGTGCCAGCAGCCAAGGGACTAGCGGAGGAGAGACCCAGTACTTC.

This clonotype was picked up a small number of times. The genes are TRBV3-1 and TRBJ1-1; no firm D call. Trimming removed 0 bases from V and 0 bases from J, with 5 bases in between. The CDR3 is 14 residues long. CDR1 is LGHDT and CDR2 is YNNKEL in the germline V gene (reference sequence). CDR3 in DNA: TGTGCCAGCAGCCAAGATGCTCTGAACACTGAAGCTTTCTTT. It is translated as CASSQDALNTEAFF.

This chain joins TRBV6-5 and TRBJ1-5; D may be TRBD1 (5 bases). V lost 6 bases to trimming and J lost 0 bases, with 12 bases between them. The CDR3 has 15 amino acids. The germline V gene encodes CDR1 MNHEY and CDR2 SVGAGI. CDR3 DNA: TGTGCCAGCAGCAAGACGGGGGATAGCAATCAGCCCCAGCATTTT. Translated, it gives CASSKTGDSNQPQHF.

The V gene is TRBV10-3, the J gene TRBJ2-5; a possible D gene is TRBD1 (5 bases). Trimming pared 5 bases from V and 0 bases from J, leaving 13 bases between. The length of the CDR3 is 15 residues. Germline CDR1 is ENHRY and CDR2 is SYGVKD. This chain's CDR3 is CAISSFTRDQETQYF. The DNA of the CDR3 is TGTGCCATCAGTTCTTTTACCAGGGACCAAGAGACCCAGTACTTC.

This clonotype was seen a few times. The genes are TRBV2 and TRBJ1-1; TRBD1 is a possible D gene (6 bases). The ends were cut back, 5 bases at V and 2 bases at J, with 18 bases in the middle. There are 16 residues in the CDR3. Germline loops: CDR1 SNHLY, CDR2 FYNNEI. The CDR3 nucleotides read TGTGCCAGCAGTACCCACAGGGACGGGGATAACACTGAAGCTTTCTTT. Residues: CASSTHRDGDNTEAFF.

There are a few counts of this clonotype. The V and J genes are TRBV25-1 and TRBJ1-2, with no clear D. The germline gives CDR1 MGHDK, CDR2 SYGVNS. Trimming removed 6 bases at V and 6 bases at J, with 20 bases between. CDR3 length: 15 residues. CDR3 sequence: CASSRGPVEWDGYTF. CDR3 DNA: TGTGCCAGCAGCCGAGGCCCAGTAGAATGGGATGGCTACACCTTC.

The sample holds a few counts of this clonotype. The chain carries TRBV2 and TRBJ2-7; 7 nucleotides line up with TRBD1. CDR3 length: 15 residues. Per germline, CDR1 SNHLY and CDR2 FYNNEI. The junction had 9 bases not matched to a gene; V was cut back by 6 bases and J by 1 base. CDR3 residues: CASRYLRQGSYEQYF. The CDR3 region has the DNA TGTGCCAGCAGGTATTTAAGACAGGGTTCCTACGAGCAGTACTTC.

The chain links TRBV7-2 to TRBJ2-7, with D perhaps being TRBD1 or TRBD2 (6 bases each). Germline V gives CDR1 SGHTA, CDR2 FQGNSA. V was clipped by 5 bases and J by 7 bases, with 18 bases between them. The CDR3 has 14 amino acids. The CDR3 loop reads CASSHSPGAGEQYF. CDR3 bases: TGTGCCAGCAGCCACTCCCCGGGGGCCGGGGAGCAGTACTTC.

This chain's CDR3 is CASSLDRNQETQYF. In DNA, the CDR3 is TGTGCCAGCTCACTCGACAGGAACCAAGAGACCCAGTACTTC. This sequence joins TRBV7-9 and TRBJ2-5; D might be TRBD1 (6 bases). The V and J ends lost 8 bases and 0 bases respectively, with 13 bases between them. In germline, CDR1 is SEHNR, CDR2 FQNEAQ (reference sequence). This CDR3 is built from 14 residues.

The genes are TRBV24-1 and TRBJ1-5; 8 nucleotides line up with TRBD1. Germline-derived CDR1 and CDR2 are KGHDR and SFDVKD. With 7 bases clipped from V and 6 bases from J, the junction kept 10 bases outside the gene matches. The CDR3 has 15 amino acids. This chain's CDR3 is CATSSLDRVGQPQHF. CDR3 nucleotide sequence: TGTGCCACCAGCAGCCTGGACAGGGTGGGTCAGCCCCAGCATTTT.

This clonotype came up a few times. V usage is TRBV12-3 or TRBV12-4 and J usage is TRBJ1-3; TRBD1 is a possible D gene (5 bases). The CDR3 length is 15 residues. V gave up 4 bases and J gave up 3 bases, with 13 bases separating them. The CDR3, as DNA: TGTGCCAGCAGTTGGCCAGGGTATAGTGGAAACACCATATATTTT. This sequence encodes CASSWPGYSGNTIYF.

This clonotype was detected many times. The chain links TRBV7-9 to TRBJ2-7; D is unresolved. This CDR3 has 12 residues. Per germline, CDR1 SEHNR and CDR2 FQNEAQ (reference sequence). Trimming removed 3 bases from V and 5 bases from J, with 8 bases in between. The CDR3 loop is CASSFSPDEQYF. The DNA of the CDR3 is TGTGCCAGCAGCTTCTCGCCGGACGAGCAGTACTTC.

The chain links TRBV2 to TRBJ1-2; D uncertain. Germline V lookup: CDR1 SNHLY, CDR2 FYNNEI. V shed 5 bases and J shed 2 bases, with 15 bases lying between them. This CDR3 has 15 residues. The CDR3 spells CASSLLGGQNYGYTF. In DNA, the CDR3 is TGTGCCAGCAGTTTACTGGGAGGGCAGAACTATGGCTACACCTTC. Variable domain in full (rest from reference TRBV2 and TRBJ1-2): EPEVTQTPSHQVTQMGQEVILRCVPISNHLYFYWYRQILGQKVEFLVSFYNNEISEKSEIFDDQFSVERPDGSNFTLKIRSTKLEDSAMYFCASSLLGGQNYGYTFGSGTRLTVV.

The chain couples TRBV9 to TRBJ1-2; 11 bases match TRBD1. This CDR3 spans 15 amino acids. CDR1 is SGDLS, CDR2 YYNGEE, per germline. The ends lost 4 bases at V and 4 bases at J; junction bases unmatched: 6. DNA for the CDR3: TGTGCCAGCAGCATTGGACAGGGGGCCGTCTATGGCTACACCTTC. Residues: CASSIGQGAVYGYTF.

Of note for this clonotype: This likely comes from a read error, as the CDR3 has no conserved phenylalanine or tryptophan at its end. The V call is TRBV20-1, the J call TRBJ2-5; 9 nucleotides agree with TRBD1. This CDR3 has 15 amino acids. With 2 bases clipped from V and 5 bases from J, the junction kept 9 bases outside the gene matches. CDR1 is DFQATT, CDR2 SNEGSKA, per germline (reference sequence). CDR3 region: CSARPSRDRAETQYV. The CDR3, as DNA: TGCAGTGCTAGACCGTCCCGGGACAGGGCGGAGACCCAGTACGTC.

This clonotype occurred a few times. The rearrangement uses TRBV24-1 and TRBJ1-5; 10 nucleotides agree with TRBD1. The CDR3 consists of 18 residues. V shed 4 bases, J shed 2 bases, and the junction held 10 bases outside the gene matches. Germline V CDR1 and CDR2: KGHDR, SFDVKD. The CDR3 reads CATSDPGTGVGRNQPQHF. The DNA of the CDR3 is TGTGCCACCAGTGACCCAGGGACAGGGGTCGGGCGCAATCAGCCCCAGCATTTT.

A remark on this clonotype: Given a much more abundant clone one base away, this may be a read error. The chain combines TRBV2 with TRBJ1-4; D remains unclear. Germline-derived CDR1 and CDR2 are SNHLY and FYNNEI. The CDR3 is 12 residues long. In DNA, the CDR3 is TGTGCCAGCGGTGAAGCGAGAGAAAAACTGTTTTTT. It codes for CASGEAREKLFF.

The sample holds many counts of this clonotype. In DNA, the CDR3 is TGTGCCACCAGCAGAGATTTGGGGGTAACTAATGAAAAACTGTTTTTT. Amino acid sequence: CATSRDLGVTNEKLFF. The V gene is TRBV15, the J gene TRBJ1-4; weak D call: TRBD1 (5 bases). There are 16 residues in the CDR3. Looked up from germline, CDR1 is LNHNV and CDR2 is YYDKDF (reference sequence). The V end lost 0 bases, the J end lost 1 base, and 9 bases lay between the germline ends.

This sequence joins TRBV29-1 and TRBJ2-7; 9 nucleotides align to TRBD1. The J call is in doubt because the DNA end fits TRBJ2-1 better. CDR1 and CDR2 from the germline V gene are SQVTM and ANQGSEA. This CDR3 spans 13 amino acids. CDR3 bases: TGCAGCACTGACAGGGGGTATGGGGATGAGCAGTTCTTC. Translated: CSTDRGYGDEQFF.

Note on this clonotype: Compared with germline, one end of the junction differs, possibly owing to a read error. The rearrangement uses TRBV11-2 and TRBJ2-7; D is unresolved. CDR3 length: 12 residues. Germline V gene lookup returns CDR1 SGHAT and CDR2 FQNNGV. The CDR3 DNA is TGTGCCAGCAGCTTAGACGGCTACGGGCAGTACTTC. Its translation is CASSLDGYGQYF.

In regard to this clonotype: This could be a read error, since a much larger clone is one nucleotide away. The rearrangement links TRBV2 to TRBJ2-7; tentatively, D is TRBD1 (5 bases). This CDR3 comprises 13 residues. V was clipped by 5 bases and J by 5 bases, with 13 bases between them. Per germline, CDR1 SNHLY and CDR2 FYNNEI. This CDR3 is CASSYDRNHEQYF. The CDR3 DNA is TGTGCCAGCAGTTACGACAGAAACCACGAGCAGTACTTC.

The genes are TRBV19 and TRBJ2-7, with D tentatively TRBD1 (5 bases). Germline V lookup: CDR1 LNHDA, CDR2 SQIVND (reference sequence). The CDR3 runs 13 residues. Trimming left V 5 bases short and J 0 bases short, with 8 bases between. DNA of the CDR3: TGTGCCAGTAGTCCCAGGGTCTCCTACGAGCAGTACTTC. Protein: CASSPRVSYEQYF.